These 6 T cell receptor beta chains were sequenced from one sample in a study of blood T cell repertoires in COVID-19. Generated by immunoSEQ multiplex PCR, the TCRdb table keeps only in-frame clones and is missing some. The table has 300,000 or so clones, around nine tenths seen once. Sequencing used PBMCs or T cells enriched from blood (not recorded which). All receptors derive from a man aged 55 to 70 who had recovered from COVID-19.

This clone was seen a single time. This rearrangement joins TRBV5-1 to TRBJ2-1; 11 bases are shared with TRBD2. This CDR3 region has 15 residues. Germline trimming cut 4 bases from V and 3 bases from J; bases unmatched to any gene: 3. Germline-derived CDR1 and CDR2 are SGHRS and YFSETQ. The CDR3 spells CASSRGLADYNEQFF. The CDR3 DNA follows: TGCGCCAGCAGCCGGGGACTAGCGGACTACAATGAGCAGTTCTTC.

This chain joins TRBV3-1 (or the pseudogene TRBV3-2) and TRBJ2-2; 7 nucleotides align to TRBD1. Trimming cost V 2 bases and J 4 bases; bases outside gene matches: 7. This CDR3 has 16 amino acids. Germline V gives CDR1 LGHDT, CDR2 YNNKEL (reference sequence). The CDR3 bases are TGTGCCAGCAGCCAAACCGGGACAGTTATCACCGGGGAGCTGTTTTTT. This sequence encodes CASSQTGTVITGELFF.

This clone occurred once. The rearrangement links TRBV19 to TRBJ2-3; D gene uncertain. CDR1 and CDR2 (germline): LNHDA, SQIVND (reference sequence). The CDR3 sequence is 16 residues long. V was shortened by 6 bases and J by 3 bases, with 19 bases between the two germline ends. This CDR3 reads CASSISELRLTDTQYF. For the CDR3, the DNA is TGTGCCAGTAGCATCAGCGAACTAAGACTGACAGATACGCAGTATTTT.

The chain carries TRBV5-1 and TRBJ2-2, with a possible D match to TRBD1 (6 bases). V was pared by 7 bases and J by 1 base, with 23 bases between. Germline CDR1 reads SGHRS; CDR2 reads YFSETQ. This CDR3 region has 18 residues. In nucleotides, the CDR3 is TGCGCCAGCGGGGGCTTAGGTGGATTTTACCAGAACACCGGGGAGCTGTTTTTT. It encodes CASGGLGGFYQNTGELFF.

The rearrangement uses TRBV3-1 (or the pseudogene TRBV3-2) and TRBJ1-4; TRBD1 is a possible D gene (6 bases). Germline CDR1 LGHDT, CDR2 YNNKEL (reference sequence). Deletions cut 3 bases from V and 10 bases from J, with 15 bases between. CDR3 length: 14 amino acids. The DNA of the CDR3 is TGTGCCAGCAGCCAGTACCGGGACAAATTAAAACTGTTTTTT. Translated, it gives CASSQYRDKLKLFF.

This clone was recorded only once. CDR3 protein: CASSLLGQGGNSPLHF. The CDR3 DNA sequence: TGTGCCAGCAGCTTACTAGGCCAGGGGGGTAATTCACCCCTCCACTTT. This sequence joins TRBV7-9 and TRBJ1-6; 7 bases map to TRBD1. The germline V gene has CDR1 SEHNR and CDR2 FQNEAQ (reference sequence). V was clipped by 2 bases and J by 6 bases; unmatched bases: 7. The length of the CDR3 is 16 residues.